These T cell receptor beta chains were read from a single sample in a study of T cells in Graves' hyperthyroidism and ophthalmopathy. MiXCR was run by TCRdb on the multiplex PCR reads, yielding one entry per CDR3 protein. Altogether around 500,000 distinct CDR3 sequences are present, 12% to 15% being singletons, with the ten largest covering about 15%. The specimen was blood. The receptors shown here come from a woman in her thirties or forties with Graves' hyperthyroidism. CDR3s include the opening cysteine and the closing phenylalanine or tryptophan. Each record gives: CDR3 DNA, CDR3 protein, J gene, D gene, clone size, V gene. D genes are given only for firm matches. Clone size is not always given. Where it is, it says once, few, many or a class for expanded clones.

DNA: TGTGCCAGTAGTATTCTGCAGGGGCCTCAAGAGACCCAGTACTTC; CDR3: CASSILQGPQETQYF; J: TRBJ2-5; D: NA; size: NA; V: TRBV19
DNA: TGTGCCCGAAACCAGGGGACTAACTATGGCTACACCTTC; CDR3: CARNQGTNYGYTF; J: TRBJ1-2; D: NA; size: NA; V: TRBV30
DNA: TGTGCCAGCAGTGGACAGGGGGTGGGATGGACTGAAGCTTTCTTT; CDR3: CASSGQGVGWTEAFF; J: TRBJ1-1; D: TRBD1; size: NA; V: TRBV5-6
DNA: TGCGCCAGCGAACCGGGACTAGTGTCCCTAGGGCCTACAGATACGCAGTATTTT; CDR3: CASEPGLVSLGPTDTQYF; J: TRBJ2-3; D: TRBD2; size: many; V: TRBV5-1
DNA: TGTGCCAGCAGCGCCGGGACAGGAGATCAGCCCCAGCATTTT; CDR3: CASSAGTGDQPQHF; J: TRBJ1-5; D: TRBD1; size: few; V: TRBV7-3
DNA: TGTGCCAGCAGTGAAGCATTCGGGATTGGCTACACCTTC; CDR3: CASSEAFGIGYTF; J: TRBJ1-2; D: NA; size: many; V: TRBV2
DNA: TGTGCCAGCAGCTTTGAGGGACCGGTCGCCAATGAGCAGTTCTTC; CDR3: CASSFEGPVANEQFF; J: TRBJ2-1; D: NA; size: many; V: TRBV7-9
DNA: TGTGCCAGCAGTACCCAGGGACAGCCCTACGAGCAGTACTTC; CDR3: CASSTQGQPYEQYF; J: TRBJ2-7; D: TRBD1; size: NA; V: TRBV12-3/TRBV12-4
DNA: TGCAGTGCTAGAGTAACAACCCACAACAGGGACAGTAGCTATGGCTACACCTTC; CDR3: CSARVTTHNRDSSYGYTF; J: TRBJ1-2; D: TRBD1; size: NA; V: TRBV20-1
DNA: TGTGCCAGTTACGGGTTTACGAGCAATCAGCCCCAGCATTTT; CDR3: CASYGFTSNQPQHF; J: TRBJ1-5; D: NA; size: NA; V: TRBV19
DNA: TGTGCCAGCAGCCATGGGACAGGAAGAAACTATGGCTACACCTTC; CDR3: CASSHGTGRNYGYTF; J: TRBJ1-2; D: TRBD1; size: NA; V: TRBV14
DNA: TGTGCCAGCAGTTTATTGGCGGACGGGGAGCTGTTTTTT; CDR3: CASSLLADGELFF; J: TRBJ2-2; D: NA; size: few; V: TRBV27
DNA: TGTGCCTGGAGTGGGGTCGAGGGGGCCACTGAAGCTTTCTTT; CDR3: CAWSGVEGATEAFF; J: TRBJ1-1; D: TRBD1; size: many; V: TRBV30
DNA: TGTGCCAGCAGTTCCCGTGGACAGGGGCCTGATGGCTACACCTTC; CDR3: CASSSRGQGPDGYTF; J: TRBJ1-2; D: TRBD1; size: NA; V: TRBV28
DNA: TGCGCCAGCAGCTTGGCCTTGGCGGACACAACCTACGAGCAGTACTTC; CDR3: CASSLALADTTYEQYF; J: TRBJ2-7; D: NA; size: many; V: TRBV5-1
DNA: TGTGCCAGCAGTTTATCAGGGGGAGGGCCCTCCTACGAGCAGTACTTC; CDR3: CASSLSGGGPSYEQYF; J: TRBJ2-7; D: NA; size: NA; V: TRBV12-3/TRBV12-4
DNA: TGCAGCGTTGAAGTACAGGACAGGGGGGATGGCTACACCTTC; CDR3: CSVEVQDRGDGYTF; J: TRBJ1-2; D: TRBD1; size: many; V: TRBV29-1
DNA: TGCAGTGCTGGGACAGGGTTCGAGCAGTTCTTC; CDR3: CSAGTGFEQFF; J: TRBJ2-1; D: TRBD1; size: many; V: TRBV20-1
DNA: TGTGCCAGCAGTTTCATCGGAAACCGAGAGACCCAGTACTTC; CDR3: CASSFIGNRETQYF; J: TRBJ2-5; D: NA; size: many; V: TRBV27
DNA: TGTGCCAGCAGCAGAGGCGGAAGACTAGCGGGAGACCGAGAGACCCAGTACTTC; CDR3: CASSRGGRLAGDRETQYF; J: TRBJ2-5; D: TRBD2; size: few; V: TRBV7-9
DNA: TGTGCCAGCAGCCTTATGGGCAGGGCTAGCATTGAGACCCAGTACTTC; CDR3: CASSLMGRASIETQYF; J: TRBJ2-5; D: NA; size: many; V: TRBV27
DNA: TGTGCCAGTAGTTTGGGGTTCACCTCTGAAGCTTTCTTT; CDR3: CASSLGFTSEAFF; J: TRBJ1-1; D: NA; size: few; V: TRBV19
DNA: TGCGCCAGCAGCTTGGTTTCAGGCCGGGGGACAGATACGCAGTATTTT; CDR3: CASSLVSGRGTDTQYF; J: TRBJ2-3; D: NA; size: many; V: TRBV5-1
DNA: TGTGCCAGCAGCCAAGGACAGGGGATCAGTCGTGAGCAGTTCTTC; CDR3: CASSQGQGISREQFF; J: TRBJ2-1; D: TRBD1; size: NA; V: TRBV14
DNA: TGTGCCAGTAGTATAACTAGGGGCGGGACATACACCGGGGAGCTGTTTTTT; CDR3: CASSITRGGTYTGELFF; J: TRBJ2-2; D: NA; size: few; V: TRBV19
DNA: TGTGCCAGCATCCTTAATGCCGAGCAGTACTTC; CDR3: CASILNAEQYF; J: TRBJ2-7; D: NA; size: many; V: TRBV7-2
DNA: TGTGCCAGCCTGGGAGGGAACTATGGCTACACCTTC; CDR3: CASLGGNYGYTF; J: TRBJ1-2; D: NA; size: many; V: TRBV28
DNA: TGTGCCAGCAGCTTAGCGCTGGGTAGCACAGATACGCAGTATTTT; CDR3: CASSLALGSTDTQYF; J: TRBJ2-3; D: NA; size: few; V: TRBV7-2
DNA: TGTGCCACCAGTGATTGGAACACCGGGGAGCTGTTTTTT; CDR3: CATSDWNTGELFF; J: TRBJ2-2; D: NA; size: NA; V: TRBV24-1